These 27 T cell receptor beta chains came from one sample sequenced in a study of blood T cell repertoires in COVID-19. Produced via immunoSEQ multiplex PCR; TCRdb's table is partial and in-frame only. The sample has 200,000 to 250,000 clones; under 95% are singletons. Specimen: peripheral blood. The receptors derive from a man aged 30-40 years with acute or convalescent COVID-19.

The chain carries TRBV2 and TRBJ2-1, with 9 bases matching TRBD2. Per the germline V gene, CDR1 is SNHLY and CDR2 is FYNNEI. The CDR3 extends over 14 amino acids. J was trimmed by 4 bases and V by 6 bases; bases with no gene match: 4. CDR3 bases: TGTGCCAGCAGCGCAGCGGGGGGTTACAATGAGCAGTTCTTC. Its translation is CASSAAGGYNEQFF.

The chain is built from TRBV2 and TRBJ2-5, with D possibly matching TRBD1 (7 bases). V was cut by 6 bases and J by 6 bases, with 17 bases left in between. Germline assignment: CDR1 SNHLY and CDR2 FYNNEI. CDR3 length equals 14 residues. CDR3 loop: CASSLLQGGQTQYF. CDR3 nucleotide sequence: TGTGCCAGCAGCCTCCTCCAGGGGGGACAGACCCAGTACTTC.

The rearrangement uses TRBV5-4 and TRBJ1-2; D is perhaps TRBD1 (5 bases). The CDR3 is 14 residues long. In germline, CDR1 is SGHNT, CDR2 YYREEE (reference sequence). V was shortened by 3 bases and J by 2 bases, with 11 bases between the two germline ends. The CDR3 protein is CASSSGGENYGYTF. The CDR3 nucleotides read TGTGCCAGCAGCTCCGGAGGGGAGAACTATGGCTACACCTTC.

This clone is a singleton in its sample. In DNA form, the CDR3 reads TGTGCCAGCAGCCTAGCGGGAGCGAACACCGGGGAGCTGTTTTTT. Its protein product is CASSLAGANTGELFF. The genes are TRBV5-6 and TRBJ2-2; 10 nucleotides agree with TRBD2. Trimming took 4 bases from V and 0 from J; bases not matched to a gene: 0. Per germline, CDR1 SGHDT and CDR2 YYEEEE. This CDR3 is built from 15 residues.

The V and J genes are TRBV27 and TRBJ1-5; tentatively, D is TRBD1 (5 bases). Trimming took 5 bases from V and 0 from J, leaving 11 bases between them. The CDR3 has 15 amino acids. Germline assignment: CDR1 MNHEY and CDR2 SMNVEV (reference sequence). Here the CDR3 DNA reads TGTGCCAGCAGTCCCGGGACTAATAGCAATCAGCCCCAGCATTTT. It encodes CASSPGTNSNQPQHF.

V is TRBV7-8 and J is TRBJ2-6; TRBD1 matches 8 bases. V shed 5 bases, J shed 7 bases, and the junction held 10 bases outside the gene matches. Germline V gene data show CDR1 as SGHVS and CDR2 as FQNEAQ. This CDR3 comprises 16 residues. CDR3 in amino acids: CASSPHATGGANVLTF. CDR3 DNA: TGTGCCAGCAGCCCCCATGCTACAGGGGGTGCCAACGTCCTGACTTTC.

This CDR3 is CASRQGVSYNSPLHF. DNA of the CDR3: TGCGCCAGCAGGCAGGGGGTCTCCTATAATTCACCCCTCCACTTT. V usage is TRBV5-1 and J usage is TRBJ1-6, with 7 bases lining up with TRBD1. Germline lookup yields CDR1 SGHRS and CDR2 YFSETQ. Trimming removed 5 bases from V and 0 bases from J; junction bases left unmatched: 2. The CDR3 has 15 residues.

The chain links TRBV4-1 to TRBJ2-6; unclear D gene. The germline CDR1 and CDR2 sequences are MGHRA and YSYEKL. The V end lost 4 bases, the J end lost 4 bases, and 8 bases lay between the germline ends. This CDR3 has 14 amino acids. DNA for the CDR3: TGCGCCAGCAGCCTGTTTGTAGGGGCCAACGTCCTGACTTTC. Translation: CASSLFVGANVLTF.

J is TRBJ2-1 and V is TRBV7-9; 10 nucleotides align to TRBD1. In germline, CDR1 is SEHNR, CDR2 FQNEAQ (reference sequence). Trimming took 5 bases from V and 2 from J; bases not matched to a gene: 9. The CDR3 extends over 17 amino acids. The CDR3 here is CASSPPGQGRTYNEQFF. The CDR3 coding sequence is TGTGCCAGCAGCCCCCCGGGACAGGGGCGGACCTACAATGAGCAGTTCTTC.

The CDR3 DNA follows: TGTGCCAGCAGTTTATTACAGAGCTCCTACAATGAGCAGTTCTTC. Translating it yields CASSLLQSSYNEQFF. V gene TRBV28 combines with J gene TRBJ2-1; D gene uncertain. The CDR3 has 15 amino acids. The V and J ends lost 1 base and 0 bases respectively, with 7 bases between them. Germline CDR1 is MDHEN and CDR2 is SYDVKM.

Points on this clone: Other DNA sequences in the same sample also yield this CDR3. J is TRBJ2-3 and V is TRBV7-9; no firm D call. Trimming took off 5 bases at V and 2 bases at J, with 11 bases between the two ends. Germline V CDR1 and CDR2: SEHNR, FQNEAQ (reference sequence). The CDR3 has 14 residues. The CDR3 spells CASSATGSTDTQYF. The CDR3 DNA sequence: TGTGCCAGCAGCGCAACCGGTTCCACAGATACGCAGTATTTT. The full variable domain, its missing parts supplied by reference TRBV7-9 and TRBJ2-3, is DTGVSQNPRHKITKRGQNVTFRCDPISEHNRLYWYRQTLGQGPEFLTYFQNEAQLEKSRLLSDRFSAERPKGSFSTLEIQRTEQGDSAMYLCASSATGSTDTQYFGPGTRLTVL.

The chain joins TRBV5-3 to TRBJ2-5; 12 bases map to TRBD2. TRBV5-3 is an open reading frame, and its role is uncertain. The CDR3 covers 18 residues. The V segment lost 0 bases and the J segment 2 bases; nucleotides outside the gene matches: 8. CDR3 sequence reads: CARSLALEGTSGQETQYF. CDR3 bases: TGTGCCAGAAGCTTGGCCCTTGAGGGGACTAGCGGGCAAGAGACCCAGTACTTC.

The rearrangement links TRBV29-1 to TRBJ1-4; TRBD1 matches at 7 bases. The CDR3 covers 15 residues. V trimming: 6 bases; J trimming: 0 bases; junction bases outside the gene matches: 7. Germline assignment: CDR1 SQVTM and CDR2 ANQGSEA. In DNA, the CDR3 is TGCAGCGTGGTAGGGACAGCTACAACTAATGAAAAACTGTTTTTT. It is translated as CSVVGTATTNEKLFF.

This clone has just a few counts. The V gene is TRBV7-8, the J gene TRBJ1-5; D is uncertain. Between the trimmed V and J ends, which lost 5 bases and 3 bases, there was a span of 5 bases. The germline gives CDR1 SGHVS, CDR2 FQNEAQ. This CDR3 has 12 residues. As DNA, the CDR3 is TGTGCCAGCAGCCTAAACAATCAGCCCCAGCATTTT. This translates into CASSLNNQPQHF.

CDR3 in DNA: TGTGCCAGCAGGGCCGGGACTAGCACCCGGGGGGAGCAGTTCTTC. This translates into CASRAGTSTRGEQFF. V gene TRBV2 combines with J gene TRBJ2-1; TRBD2 matches at 9 bases. V dropped 6 bases and J dropped 10; count of bases not matched to a gene: 13. CDR3 length equals 15 residues. Germline V gene sequence: CDR1 SNHLY, CDR2 FYNNEI. Together with reference TRBV2 and TRBJ2-1, the CDR3 gives the full variable domain: EPEVTQTPSHQVTQMGQEVILRCVPISNHLYFYWYRQILGQKVEFLVSFYNNEISEKSEIFDDQFSVERPDGSNFTLKIRSTKLEDSAMYFCASRAGTSTRGEQFFGPGTRLTVL.

The V call is TRBV4-2, the J call TRBJ2-3, with 8 nucleotides matching TRBD1. V trimming: 5 bases; J trimming: 5 bases; junction bases outside the gene matches: 9. Germline CDR1 is LGHNA and CDR2 is YNFKEQ. The CDR3 contains 15 residues. This CDR3 is CASSSQGGPGDTQYF. The CDR3 DNA follows: TGTGCCAGCAGCTCACAGGGGGGACCAGGAGATACGCAGTATTTT.

This chain connects TRBV20-1 to TRBJ1-2; maybe TRBD1 (5 bases). V lost 5 bases and J lost 8, with 12 bases in between. The germline CDR1 and CDR2 sequences are DFQATT and SNEGSKA (reference sequence). This CDR3 comprises 11 residues. The CDR3 sequence is CSAFQGYGYTF. The DNA for the CDR3 is TGCAGTGCTTTCCAGGGATACGGCTACACCTTC.

The chain couples TRBV5-1 to TRBJ2-2; 8 nucleotides agree with TRBD1. Germline CDR1 is SGHRS and CDR2 is YFSETQ. The CDR3 consists of 14 residues. J was trimmed by 7 bases and V by 5 bases; bases with no gene match: 7. The CDR3 sequence: CASRVRGQGGELFF. In nucleotides, the CDR3 is TGCGCCAGCAGGGTCAGGGGGCAAGGCGGGGAGCTGTTTTTT.

The V gene is TRBV7-3, the J gene TRBJ2-1; 9 positions agree with TRBD1. Germline trimming cut 4 bases from V and 4 bases from J; bases unmatched to any gene: 5. This CDR3 is built from 15 residues. CDR1 and CDR2 from the germline V gene are SGHTA and FQGTGA. CDR3 loop: CASSSAGQGYNEQFF. In nucleotides, the CDR3 is TGTGCCAGCAGCTCAGCCGGACAGGGGTACAATGAGCAGTTCTTC.

The rearrangement joins TRBV11-2 to TRBJ1-5; TRBD1 is a possible D gene (5 bases). Germline CDR1 and CDR2: SGHAT and FQNNGV. CDR3 length: 15 residues. V was shortened by 6 bases and J by 1 base, with 13 bases between the two germline ends. CDR3 region: CASRMGGRSNQPQHF. The DNA for the CDR3 is TGTGCCAGCAGGATGGGGGGAAGGAGCAATCAGCCCCAGCATTTT.

The rearrangement uses TRBV30 and TRBJ2-2; maybe TRBD2 (6 bases). This CDR3 is 12 amino acids long. Germline V lookup: CDR1 GTSNPN, CDR2 SVGIG (reference sequence). V shed 5 bases and J shed 3 bases, with 7 bases lying between them. CDR3 protein: CAWSGDTGELFF. DNA of the CDR3: TGTGCCTGGTCGGGGGACACCGGGGAGCTGTTTTTT.

The CDR3 spells CASSPGGRDQPQHF. The DNA of the CDR3 is TGCGCCAGCAGCCCAGGAGGGAGAGATCAGCCCCAGCATTTT. The chain recombines TRBV5-1 with TRBJ1-5; D gene ambiguous. Germline-derived CDR1 and CDR2 are SGHRS and YFSETQ. CDR3 size: 14 residues. Trimming removed 4 bases at V and 5 bases at J, with 13 bases between.

This clone occurred once. The chain is built from TRBV5-1 and TRBJ2-5, with 12 bases that match TRBD2. V lost 0 bases, J lost 6 bases, and 6 bases stayed unmatched. The CDR3 contains 16 residues. Germline CDR1 SGHRS, CDR2 YFSETQ. CDR3 amino acids: CASSLVLAGGPKTQYF. CDR3 DNA: TGCGCCAGCAGCTTGGTTCTAGCGGGAGGGCCGAAGACCCAGTACTTC.

The V call is TRBV11-2, the J call TRBJ2-1; a possible D gene is TRBD1 (6 bases). The germline gives CDR1 SGHAT, CDR2 FQNNGV. The length of the CDR3 is 15 residues. V was pared by 0 bases and J by 5 bases, with 11 bases between. CDR3 nucleotide sequence: TGTGCCAGCAGCTTAGATTTTGGGGGCCACAATGAGCAGTTCTTC. Amino acids: CASSLDFGGHNEQFF.

V is TRBV28 and J is TRBJ1-2; D gene unclear. The V gene's germline CDR1 is MDHEN and CDR2 SYDVKM. The CDR3 runs 15 residues. Between the trimmed V and J ends, which lost 2 bases and 2 bases, there was a span of 12 bases. The CDR3 bases are TGTGCCAGCAGTTTAGCGTTCTCGGGGAACTATGGCTACACCTTC. This encodes CASSLAFSGNYGYTF.

The chain joins TRBV6-2 or TRBV6-3 to TRBJ1-1, with D possibly TRBD1 on 5 matching bases. Germline CDR1 MNHEY, CDR2 SVGEGT. Trimming left V 2 bases short and J 1 base short, with 11 bases between. The CDR3 runs 15 residues. CDR3 in amino acids: CASSYPTTGNTEAFF. CDR3 DNA sequence: TGTGCCAGCAGTTACCCCACAACAGGGAACACTGAAGCTTTCTTT.

The chain carries TRBV6-6 and TRBJ1-6; D is unclear. The V gene lost 6 bases and the J gene lost 7 bases, with 16 bases spanning the gap. The CDR3 covers 15 residues. Germline CDR1 is MNHNY and CDR2 is SVGAGI (reference sequence). CDR3 sequence (DNA): TGTGCCAGCAGCCCCTCCGCCACGGTGAATTCACCCCTCCACTTT. Its protein is CASSPSATVNSPLHF.